The sequence of this TCR beta chain was determined in a study of cytomegalovirus exposure and HLA in healthy donors. Study results and limitations: Confirmation in vitro established that a few CMV-associated chains were specific for CMV antigens.

As for this clone: What it binds is not known.

PCR was performed using 60 Vbeta and 13 Jbeta primers. Method: immunoSEQ multiplex PCR; TCRdb's copy keeps in-frame clones and lacks some. The repertoire holds 110,000 to 150,000 clones, with roughly 70% as singletons. Losses at the gene ends were 6 bases for V and 6 bases for J; bases not matched to a gene: 16. This CDR3 contains 16 residues. CDR1 and CDR2 from the germline V gene are SGHNT and YYREEE (reference sequence). The specimen was PBMCs. The TCR comes from a man aged 30-40 years in good health and CMV-seronegative. This sequence joins TRBV5-4 and TRBJ2-7; 9 positions match TRBD2. CDR3 residues: CASTKRRASGVIEQYF. The CDR3, as DNA: TGTGCCAGCACCAAAAGGAGGGCTAGCGGGGTAATCGAGCAGTACTTC.